The text below deals with one T cell receptor beta chain. The length of the CDR3 is 15 residues. The V end was cut by 5 bases, the J end by 2 bases, with 16 bases between. The germline CDR1 and CDR2 sequences are SGDLS and YYNGEE. These data come from a study of blood T cell repertoires in COVID-19. Study at large: Italy, Spain and the United States were the sources of the convalescent and acute COVID-19 samples.

Using immunoSEQ multiplex PCR, the repertoire was profiled, and TCRdb retains in-frame clones only, with some absent. This table has approximately 50,000 clones, over 80% appearing once. The sequencing sample was made of peripheral blood. The V gene is TRBV9, the J gene TRBJ1-1; a possible D gene is TRBD1 (6 bases). The sequence derives from a human donor in a cohort sampled during active COVID-19. The CDR3, as DNA: TGTGCCAGCAGTGTTACAGGGAGCCCAAACACTGAAGCTTTCTTT. Translating gives CASSVTGSPNTEAFF.